Below, one T cell receptor beta chain is given with its context. What antigen it recognizes has not been identified. No base quality values were provided; no much bigger clone lies one nucleotide off. This sample was taken from a study of blood T cell repertoires in COVID-19 (dated by TCRdb to between 2020 and 2021). Notes on the research overall: Collaborator samples came from the United States, Italy and Spain and covered acute and convalescent phases of COVID-19. A freely available public database, intended as a resource for researchers studying the immune response to SARS-CoV-2, is where the repertoires were released. HLA class I and class II types, where available, came from metadata supplied by the sample provider rather than from assay-based typing. Subjects who had been exposed to COVID-19, were actively infected with it, or had recovered from it provided the deeply sampled blood TCRbeta repertoires that made up the dataset. The prospective study material was composed of cDNA or gDNA derived from T cells, B-cell-depleted T cells, or PBMCs. Samples were obtained from the ongoing ImmuneRACE study (first 160 participants) and from over 1,000 subjects provided by 6 global collaborators. The sample metadata nearly always contained a de-identified subject ID, COVID-19 status, age in years and sex. General conclusions and limits of the study: The quantity of clinical and demographic metadata differed by source and by participant and was supplied without curation.

In the germline V gene, CDR1 corresponds to SGHAT and CDR2 to FQNNGV. The trim is 4 bases for V and 7 bases for J, with a gap of 20 bases between the germline ends. The cysteine opens and the phenylalanine closes a CDR3 of 17 amino acids. Of all the DNA, just the CDR3 is kept, 51 bases in frame from base 1. TCRbeta CDR3 regions were amplified from genomic DNA using the immunoSEQ Assay, a bias-controlled multiplex PCR. The authors' pipeline ran thus. Within the assay, amplification of reference gene primers was used to estimate how many nucleated cells each sample contained. Sequence reads were collapsed and filtered to measure the absolute abundance of every unique TCRbeta CDR3 rearrangement. For each sample, productive Simpson clonality was calculated as the square root of Simpson's diversity index across productive rearrangements. This is the immuneACCESS table as TCRdb keeps it, with only in-frame sequences that have V and J called. A part of the clones is gone; compared with another copy, unresolved V genes explain less than half, and the rest is unexplained. The D gene and trimming were derived from the DNA, and the V and J assignments and clone size from that table. The sample data list under 35,000 clones, and around nine tenths of these were observed just once. The ten top clones hold 5.5% to 7.5% of the sample.

The collaborating institutions used their own protocols to collect whole blood in K2EDTA tubes. For TCRbeta analysis, collaborators shipped samples in one of three forms: frozen whole blood, isolated PBMCs, or DNA extracted from either of those sample types. This chain is built from TRBV11-2 and TRBJ1-6; 5 matching bases give a weak D call of TRBD1. Sequencing used peripheral blood. The TCR comes from a human donor in a cohort sampled during active COVID-19. The CDR3 corresponds to CASSYPRGGAGNSPLHF. The bases are TGTGCCAGCAGCTACCCCCGAGGCGGGGCGGGAAATTCACCCCTCCACTTT.